This TCR beta chain was obtained from a study of cytomegalovirus exposure and HLA in healthy donors. Study-level results: Specificity of a few CMV-associated chains for CMV antigens was verified in vitro. The study put under 200 TCR beta chains on its list as cytomegalovirus-associated.

The germline V gene has CDR1 GTSNPN and CDR2 SVGIG (reference sequence). With V trimmed by 6 bases and J by 2 bases, 9 bases remained unmatched. This CDR3 comprises 14 residues. The repertoire was sequenced with immunoSEQ multiplex PCR; TCRdb's copy has only in-frame clones and lacks some. The table records roughly 65,000 clones, roughly nine tenths of them present only once. A note on this clone: The antigen is unknown.

What was sequenced was PBMCs. The rearrangement joins TRBV30 to TRBJ2-5; 7 bases fit TRBD1. The receptor was isolated from a man aged 18 to 29 in good health and CMV-seronegative. Here the CDR3 DNA reads TGTGCCTGCTTTCTGGGACAGATACAAGAGACCCAGTACTTC. Translating it yields CACFLGQIQETQYF.